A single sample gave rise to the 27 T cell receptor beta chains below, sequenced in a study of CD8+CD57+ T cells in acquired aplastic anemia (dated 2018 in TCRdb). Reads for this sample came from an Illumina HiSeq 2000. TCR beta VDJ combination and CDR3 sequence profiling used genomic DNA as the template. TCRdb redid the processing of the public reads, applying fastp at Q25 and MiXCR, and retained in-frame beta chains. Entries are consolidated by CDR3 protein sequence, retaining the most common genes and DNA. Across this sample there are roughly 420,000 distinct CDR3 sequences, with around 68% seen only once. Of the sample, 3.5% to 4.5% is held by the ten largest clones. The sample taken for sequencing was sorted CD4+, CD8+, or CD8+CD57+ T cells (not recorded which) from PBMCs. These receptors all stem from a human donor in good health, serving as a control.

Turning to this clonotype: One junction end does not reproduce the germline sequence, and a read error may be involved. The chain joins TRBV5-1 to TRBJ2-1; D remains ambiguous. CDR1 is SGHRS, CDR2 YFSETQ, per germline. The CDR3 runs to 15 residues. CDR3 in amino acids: CANSSTDTQYNEQFF. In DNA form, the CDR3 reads TGCGCCAACAGCTCCACAGATACGCAGTACAATGAGCAGTTCTTC.

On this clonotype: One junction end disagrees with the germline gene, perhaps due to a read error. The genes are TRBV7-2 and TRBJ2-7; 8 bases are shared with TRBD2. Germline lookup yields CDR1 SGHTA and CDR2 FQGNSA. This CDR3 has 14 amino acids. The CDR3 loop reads CASSLTGGANSPHF. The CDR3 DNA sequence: TGTGCCAGCAGCTTAACGGGGGGGGCGAATTCACCCCACTTC.

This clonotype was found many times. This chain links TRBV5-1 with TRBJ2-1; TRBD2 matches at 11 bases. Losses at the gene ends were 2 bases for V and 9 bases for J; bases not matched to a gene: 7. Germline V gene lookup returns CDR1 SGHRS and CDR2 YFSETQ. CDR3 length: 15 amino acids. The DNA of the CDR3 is TGCGCCAGCAGCTTCCTAGCGGGGGGTAGGGGTGAGCAGTTCTTC. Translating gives CASSFLAGGRGEQFF.

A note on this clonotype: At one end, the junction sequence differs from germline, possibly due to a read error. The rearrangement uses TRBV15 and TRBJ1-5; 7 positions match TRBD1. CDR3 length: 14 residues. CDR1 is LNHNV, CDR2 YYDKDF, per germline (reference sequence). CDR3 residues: CATSSRGGNQPLHF. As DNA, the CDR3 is TGTGCCACCAGCAGCAGGGGGGGCAATCAGCCCCTGCATTTT. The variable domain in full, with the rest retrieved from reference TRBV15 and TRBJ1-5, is DAMVIQNPRYQVTQFGKPVTLSCSQTLNHNVMYWYQQKSSQAPKLLFHYYDKDFNNEADTPDNFQSRRPNTSFCFLDIRSPGLGDTAMYLCATSSRGGNQPLHFGDGTRLSIL.

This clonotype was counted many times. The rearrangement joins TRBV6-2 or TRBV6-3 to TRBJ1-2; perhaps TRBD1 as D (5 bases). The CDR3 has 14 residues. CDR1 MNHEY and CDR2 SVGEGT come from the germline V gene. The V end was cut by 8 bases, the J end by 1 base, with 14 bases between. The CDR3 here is CASCLGDLNYGYTF. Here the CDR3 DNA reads TGTGCCAGCTGTTTGGGGGATCTTAACTATGGCTACACCTTC.

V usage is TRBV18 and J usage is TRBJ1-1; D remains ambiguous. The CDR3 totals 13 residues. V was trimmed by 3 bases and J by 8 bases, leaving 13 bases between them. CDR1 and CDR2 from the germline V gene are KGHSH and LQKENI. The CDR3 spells CASSPEGVTEAFF. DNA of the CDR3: TGTGCCAGCTCACCGGAGGGTGTCACCGAAGCTTTCTTT.

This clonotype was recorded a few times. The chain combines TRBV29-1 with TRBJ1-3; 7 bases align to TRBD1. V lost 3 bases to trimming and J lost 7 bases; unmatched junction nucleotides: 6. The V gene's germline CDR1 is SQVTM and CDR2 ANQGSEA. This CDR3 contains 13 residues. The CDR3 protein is CSVENRGGNTIYF. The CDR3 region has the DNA TGCAGCGTTGAGAACAGGGGAGGGAACACCATATATTTT. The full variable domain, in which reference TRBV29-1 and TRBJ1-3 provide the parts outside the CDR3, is SAVISQKPSRDICQRGTSLTIQCQVDSQVTMMFWYRQQPGQSLTLIATANQGSEATYESGFVIDKFPISRPNLTFSTLTVSNMSPEDSSIYLCSVENRGGNTIYFGEGSWLTVV.

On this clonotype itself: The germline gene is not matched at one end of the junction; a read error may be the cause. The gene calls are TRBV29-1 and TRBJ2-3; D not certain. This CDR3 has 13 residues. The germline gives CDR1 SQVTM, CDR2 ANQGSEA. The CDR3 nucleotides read TGCAGCGTCGCCTTAGGCGGCGAGGATACGCTGTATTTT. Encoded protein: CSVALGGEDTLYF.

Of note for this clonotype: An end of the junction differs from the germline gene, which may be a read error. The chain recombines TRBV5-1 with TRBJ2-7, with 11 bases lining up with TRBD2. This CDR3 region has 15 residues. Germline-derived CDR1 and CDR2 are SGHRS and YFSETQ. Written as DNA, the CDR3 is TGTGCCAGCAGCGATAGCGGGGGGGCCGCTTACGAGCAGTACTTC. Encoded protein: CASSDSGGAAYEQYF.

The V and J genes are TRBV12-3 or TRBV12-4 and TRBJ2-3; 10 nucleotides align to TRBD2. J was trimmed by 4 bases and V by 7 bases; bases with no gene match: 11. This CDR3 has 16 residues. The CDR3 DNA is TGTGCCAGCAAAAGTAGAAGCGGGGGGGCGTCAGATACGCAGTATTTT. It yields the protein CASKSRSGGASDTQYF.

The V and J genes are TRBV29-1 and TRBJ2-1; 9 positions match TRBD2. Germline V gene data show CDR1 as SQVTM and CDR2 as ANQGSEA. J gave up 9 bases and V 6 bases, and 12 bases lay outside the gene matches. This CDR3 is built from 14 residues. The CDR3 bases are TGCAGCGTGGAGAGGGCGGGGGGGCGTCGTGAGCAGTTCTTC. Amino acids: CSVERAGGRREQFF.

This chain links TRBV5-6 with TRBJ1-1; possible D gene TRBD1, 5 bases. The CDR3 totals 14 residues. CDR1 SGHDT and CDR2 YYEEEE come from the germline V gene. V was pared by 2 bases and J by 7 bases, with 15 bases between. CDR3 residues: CASSFEGGESEAFF. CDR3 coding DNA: TGTGCCAGCAGCTTTGAGGGAGGGGAGAGTGAAGCTTTCTTT.

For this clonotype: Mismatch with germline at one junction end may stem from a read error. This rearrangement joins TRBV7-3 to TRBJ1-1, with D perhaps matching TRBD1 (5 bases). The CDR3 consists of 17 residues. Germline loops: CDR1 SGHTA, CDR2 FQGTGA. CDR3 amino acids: CATSRDRGGGRNTEAFF. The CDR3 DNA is TGTGCCACCAGCAGAGATCGGGGGGGAGGGAGAAACACTGAAGCTTTCTTT.

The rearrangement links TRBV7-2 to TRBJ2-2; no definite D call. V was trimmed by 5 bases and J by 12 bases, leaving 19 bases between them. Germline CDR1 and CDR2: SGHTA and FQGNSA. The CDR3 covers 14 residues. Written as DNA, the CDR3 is TGTGCCAGCAGCCCCGCCACGTGGGCCACGCAGCTGTTTTTT. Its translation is CASSPATWATQLFF.

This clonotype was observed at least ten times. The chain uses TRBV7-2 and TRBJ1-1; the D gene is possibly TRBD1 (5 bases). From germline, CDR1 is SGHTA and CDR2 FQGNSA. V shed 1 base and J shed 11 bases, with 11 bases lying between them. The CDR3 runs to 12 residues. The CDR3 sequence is CASSLVRGAAFF. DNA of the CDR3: TGTGCCAGCAGCTTAGTGAGGGGCGCCGCTTTCTTT. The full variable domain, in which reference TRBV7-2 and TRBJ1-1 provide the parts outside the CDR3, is GAGVSQSPSNKVTEKGKDVELRCDPISGHTALYWYRQSLGQGLEFLIYFQGNSAPDKSGLPSDRFSAERTGGSVSTLTIQRTQQEDSAVYLCASSLVRGAAFFGQGTRLTVV.

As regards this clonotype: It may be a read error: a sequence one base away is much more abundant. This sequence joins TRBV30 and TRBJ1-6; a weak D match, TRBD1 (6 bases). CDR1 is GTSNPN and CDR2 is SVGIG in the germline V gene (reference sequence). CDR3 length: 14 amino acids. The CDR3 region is CARSKGHDNSPLHF. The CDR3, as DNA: TGTGCCCGGAGTAAGGGACACGATAATTCACCCCTCCACTTT. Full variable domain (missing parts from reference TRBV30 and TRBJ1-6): SQTIHQWPATLVQPVGSPLSLECTVEGTSNPNLYWYRQAAGRGLQLLFYSVGIGQISSEVPQNLSASRPQDRQFILSSKKLLLSDSGFYLCARSKGHDNSPLHFGNGTRLTVT.

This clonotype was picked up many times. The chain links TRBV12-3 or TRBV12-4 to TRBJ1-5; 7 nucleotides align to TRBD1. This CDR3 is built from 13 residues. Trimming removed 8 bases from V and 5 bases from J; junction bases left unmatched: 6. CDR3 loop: CASGRDSYQPQHF. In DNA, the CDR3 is TGTGCCAGCGGCAGGGACAGCTATCAGCCCCAGCATTTT.

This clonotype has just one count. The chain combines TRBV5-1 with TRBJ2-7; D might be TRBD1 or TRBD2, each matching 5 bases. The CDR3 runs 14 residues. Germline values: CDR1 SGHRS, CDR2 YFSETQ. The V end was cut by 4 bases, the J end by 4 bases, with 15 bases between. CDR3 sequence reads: CASSKGRNAYEQYF. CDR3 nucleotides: TGCGCCAGCAGCAAGGGACGGAACGCATACGAGCAGTACTTC.

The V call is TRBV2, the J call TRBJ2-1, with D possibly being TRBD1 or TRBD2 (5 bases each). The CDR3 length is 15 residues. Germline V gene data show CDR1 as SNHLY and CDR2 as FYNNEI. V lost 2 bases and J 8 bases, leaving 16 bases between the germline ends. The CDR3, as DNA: TGTGCCAGCAGTGAATCGGGGATAGGGGTGGATGAGCAGTTCTTC. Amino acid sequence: CASSESGIGVDEQFF.

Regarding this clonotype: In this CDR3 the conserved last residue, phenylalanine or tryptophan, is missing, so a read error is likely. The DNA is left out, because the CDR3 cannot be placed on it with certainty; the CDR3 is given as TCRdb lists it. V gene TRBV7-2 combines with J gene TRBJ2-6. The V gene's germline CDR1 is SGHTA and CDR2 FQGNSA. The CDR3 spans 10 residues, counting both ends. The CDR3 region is CASSEARMTS.

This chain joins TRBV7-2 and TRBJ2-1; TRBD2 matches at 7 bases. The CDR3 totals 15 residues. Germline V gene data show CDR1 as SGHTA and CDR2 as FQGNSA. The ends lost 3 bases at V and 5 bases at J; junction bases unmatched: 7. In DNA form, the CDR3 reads TGTGCCAGCAGCTTGGGGGGAGGGGCTAACAATGAGCAGTTCTTC. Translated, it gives CASSLGGGANNEQFF.

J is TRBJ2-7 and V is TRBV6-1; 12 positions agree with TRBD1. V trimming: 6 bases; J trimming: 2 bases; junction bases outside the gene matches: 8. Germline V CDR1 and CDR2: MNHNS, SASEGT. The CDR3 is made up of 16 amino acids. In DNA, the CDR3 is TGTGCCAGCAGATCTCCGGGACAGGGGGCTGCCTACGAGCAGTACTTC. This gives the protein CASRSPGQGAAYEQYF.

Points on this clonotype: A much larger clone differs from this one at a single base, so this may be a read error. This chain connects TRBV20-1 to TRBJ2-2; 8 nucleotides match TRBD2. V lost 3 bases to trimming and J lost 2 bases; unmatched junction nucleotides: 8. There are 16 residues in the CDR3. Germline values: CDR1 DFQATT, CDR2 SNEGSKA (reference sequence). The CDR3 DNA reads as TGCAGTGCTAGGGCTAACGGGGGGGAAAACACCGGGGAGCTGTTTTTT. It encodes CSARANGGENTGELFF.

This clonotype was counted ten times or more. In nucleotides, the CDR3 is TGTGCCAGCAGCCGGGAGAGTGGTCCTGCTGGGTCACCCCTCCACTTT. The encoded protein is CASSRESGPAGSPLHF. This chain links TRBV7-6 with TRBJ1-6; D is ambiguous. The CDR3 has 16 residues. Germline-derived CDR1 and CDR2 are SGHVS and FNYEAQ. Trimming cost V 5 bases and J 10 bases, with 21 bases left between them.

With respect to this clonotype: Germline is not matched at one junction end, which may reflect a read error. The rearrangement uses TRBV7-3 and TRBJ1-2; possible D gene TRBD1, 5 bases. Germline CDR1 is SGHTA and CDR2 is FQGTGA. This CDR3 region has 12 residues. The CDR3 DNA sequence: TGTGCCAGCAGTGAAAGGGGACTGGGCTATGCCTTC. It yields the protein CASSERGLGYAF.

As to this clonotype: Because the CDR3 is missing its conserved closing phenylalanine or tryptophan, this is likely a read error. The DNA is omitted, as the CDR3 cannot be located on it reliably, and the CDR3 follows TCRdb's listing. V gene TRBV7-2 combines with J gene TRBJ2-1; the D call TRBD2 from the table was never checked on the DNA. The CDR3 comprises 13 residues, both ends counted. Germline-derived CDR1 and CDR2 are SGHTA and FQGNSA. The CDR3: CASSSLGLAGLEA.

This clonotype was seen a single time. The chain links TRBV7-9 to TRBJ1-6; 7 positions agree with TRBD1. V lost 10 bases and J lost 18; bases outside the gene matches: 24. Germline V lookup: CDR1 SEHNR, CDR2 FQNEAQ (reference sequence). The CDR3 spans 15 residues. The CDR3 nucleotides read TGTGCCACCGACTACAGGGGATCAGCTTACGCGCCCTACCACTTT. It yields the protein CATDYRGSAYAPYHF.